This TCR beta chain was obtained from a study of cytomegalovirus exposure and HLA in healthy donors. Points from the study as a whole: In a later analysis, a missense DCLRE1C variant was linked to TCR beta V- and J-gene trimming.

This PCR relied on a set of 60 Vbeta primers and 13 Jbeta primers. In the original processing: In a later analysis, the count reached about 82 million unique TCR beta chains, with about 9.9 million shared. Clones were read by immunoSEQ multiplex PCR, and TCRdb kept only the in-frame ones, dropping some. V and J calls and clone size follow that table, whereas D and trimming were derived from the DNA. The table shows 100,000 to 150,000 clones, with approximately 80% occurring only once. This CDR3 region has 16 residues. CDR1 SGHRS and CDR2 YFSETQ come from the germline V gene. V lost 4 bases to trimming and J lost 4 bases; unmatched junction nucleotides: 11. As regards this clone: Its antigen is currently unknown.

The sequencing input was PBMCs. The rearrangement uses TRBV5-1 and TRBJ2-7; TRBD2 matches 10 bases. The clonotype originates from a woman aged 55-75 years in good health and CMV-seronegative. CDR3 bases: TGCGCCAGCAGCCCCCTAGCGGGGGCCTTACATTACGAGCAGTACTTC. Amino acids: CASSPLAGALHYEQYF.